These 13 T cell receptor beta chains came from one sample sequenced in a study of blood T cell repertoires in COVID-19. Sequenced by immunoSEQ multiplex PCR; TCRdb stores in-frame clones only, minus some. The table shows more than 200,000 clones, with roughly 86% occurring only once. The specimen was peripheral blood. The receptors were sampled from a human donor in a cohort sampled during active COVID-19.

The V call is TRBV15, the J call TRBJ2-7; possible D gene TRBD2, 5 bases. V shed 0 bases and J shed 3 bases, with 9 bases lying between them. Per germline, CDR1 LNHNV and CDR2 YYDKDF (reference sequence). The CDR3 spans 14 residues. In DNA form, the CDR3 reads TGTGCCACCAGCAGAGAAGGGAGAGGCTACGAGCAGTACTTC. This translates into CATSREGRGYEQYF.

The rearrangement joins TRBV5-4 to TRBJ2-7; 7 nucleotides match TRBD1. This CDR3 is built from 15 residues. V trimming: 4 bases; J trimming: 0 bases; junction bases outside the gene matches: 7. Germline V gene sequence: CDR1 SGHNT, CDR2 YYREEE (reference sequence). Here the CDR3 reads CASSLPGQLSYEQYF. Written as DNA, the CDR3 is TGTGCCAGCAGCCTCCCGGGACAGCTCTCCTACGAGCAGTACTTC.

The chain has TRBV5-1 and TRBJ2-1; TRBD2 matches at 11 bases. This CDR3 has 15 residues. Germline V CDR1 and CDR2: SGHRS, YFSETQ. The V gene end was trimmed by 4 bases and the J gene end by 6 bases; junction bases not matched to a gene: 6. CDR3 residues: CASSATSGGSNEQFF. CDR3 coding DNA: TGCGCCAGCAGCGCTACTAGCGGGGGCAGCAATGAGCAGTTCTTC. The whole variable domain, remainder taken from reference TRBV5-1 and TRBJ2-1, is KAGVTQTPRYLIKTRGQQVTLSCSPISGHRSVSWYQQTPGQGLQFLFEYFSETQRNKGNFPGRFSGRQFSNSRSEMNVSTLELGDSALYLCASSATSGGSNEQFFGPGTRLTVL.

This chain uses TRBV20-1 with TRBJ2-1, with 8 bases fitting TRBD1. The CDR3 is 12 residues long. Germline V gene sequence: CDR1 DFQATT, CDR2 SNEGSKA (reference sequence). V lost 3 bases to trimming and J lost 15 bases; unmatched junction nucleotides: 10. The CDR3 region has the DNA TGCAGTGCTAGTGGCCCGGACAGGGCGGGGTTCTTC. Translating it yields CSASGPDRAGFF.

This chain joins TRBV5-1 and TRBJ2-3, with 7 bases aligning to TRBD2. This CDR3 is built from 15 residues. Germline V gene sequence: CDR1 SGHRS, CDR2 YFSETQ. The trim removed 4 bases at V and 3 bases at J, leaving 8 bases unmatched. The DNA for the CDR3 is TGCGCCAGCAGCCCTAAGACTAGCTCAACAGATACGCAGTATTTT. Translation: CASSPKTSSTDTQYF.

This sequence joins TRBV3-1 (or the pseudogene TRBV3-2) and TRBJ1-1; unclear D gene. CDR1 and CDR2 (germline): LGHDT, YNNKEL (reference sequence). Trimming cost V 5 bases and J 0 bases, with 10 bases left between them. This CDR3 region has 14 residues. The CDR3: CASSRKPMNTEAFF. The CDR3 region has the DNA TGTGCCAGCAGCAGAAAGCCCATGAACACTGAAGCTTTCTTT.

V is TRBV6-6 and J is TRBJ2-7; 8 bases map to TRBD1. CDR3 length: 14 residues. Germline loops: CDR1 MNHNY, CDR2 SVGAGI (reference sequence). Trimming at V came to 8 bases and at J to 3 bases, leaving 9 bases not matched to a gene. CDR3 region: CASPRGPRNYEQYF. The CDR3 nucleotides read TGTGCCAGCCCCAGGGGGCCCCGAAACTACGAGCAGTACTTC.

The genes are TRBV28 and TRBJ2-5; 9 positions match TRBD1. The CDR3 contains 15 residues. CDR1 is MDHEN, CDR2 SYDVKM, per germline. V dropped 1 base and J dropped 5; count of bases not matched to a gene: 5. The CDR3 is CASSLYRGRSETQYF. DNA of the CDR3: TGTGCCAGCAGTTTATACAGGGGGCGATCGGAGACCCAGTACTTC.

Turning to this clone: The sample contains more than one DNA sequence encoding this CDR3. The rearrangement uses TRBV4-3 and TRBJ1-5; D ambiguous. CDR1 and CDR2 from the germline V gene are LGHNA and YSLEER. Trimming shortened V by 1 base and J by 1 base, and 8 bases separated the two germline ends. The CDR3 covers 15 residues. CDR3 sequence: CASSQGAVSNQPQHF. The CDR3 DNA reads TGCGCCAGCAGCCAAGGGGCAGTGAGCAATCAGCCCCAGCATTTT.

The V call is TRBV5-1, the J call TRBJ2-2; maybe TRBD1 (5 bases). Between the trimmed V and J ends, which lost 2 bases and 4 bases, there was a span of 12 bases. This CDR3 has 15 residues. Per the germline V gene, CDR1 is SGHRS and CDR2 is YFSETQ. CDR3 bases: TGCGCCAGCAGCTTAGAAGGGGCGGCCACCGGGGAGCTGTTTTTT. This translates into CASSLEGAATGELFF. Supplemented by reference TRBV5-1 and TRBJ2-2, the full variable domain reads KAGVTQTPRYLIKTRGQQVTLSCSPISGHRSVSWYQQTPGQGLQFLFEYFSETQRNKGNFPGRFSGRQFSNSRSEMNVSTLELGDSALYLCASSLEGAATGELFFGEGSRLTVL.

This rearrangement joins TRBV5-6 to TRBJ2-3, with 12 bases that match TRBD2. There are 16 residues in the CDR3. The germline V gene has CDR1 SGHDT and CDR2 YYEEEE. J lost 4 bases, V lost 2 bases, and 5 bases had no gene match. The CDR3 bases are TGTGCCAGCAGCTTCGGACTAGCGGGATGGTCAGATACGCAGTATTTT. Translation gives CASSFGLAGWSDTQYF.

The chain couples TRBV6-2 or TRBV6-3 to TRBJ1-6, with 7 bases that match TRBD1. V lost 0 bases to trimming and J lost 1 base; unmatched junction nucleotides: 9. The CDR3 covers 19 residues. In germline, CDR1 is MNHEY, CDR2 SVGEGT. The CDR3 coding sequence is TGTGCCAGCAGTTACTCACGGACAGGAAGGCGTTCCTATAATTCACCCCTCCACTTT. Its translation: CASSYSRTGRRSYNSPLHF.

This clone was seen once. The chain's CDR3 is CASSSLRANVLTF. The CDR3 nucleotides are TGTGCCAGCAGCTCCCTTCGGGCCAACGTCCTGACTTTC. The V and J genes are TRBV11-3 and TRBJ2-6; D not resolved. Trimming took 4 bases from V and 5 from J, leaving 6 bases between them. This CDR3 region has 13 residues. CDR1 and CDR2 (germline): SGHNT, YENEEA.